This T cell receptor beta chain was recorded in a study of T cell responses to AZD1222 COVID-19 vaccine. Study-wide results and caveats: The breadth and depth of Spike-specific TCRs increased once two AZD1222 doses had been given. In a largely white British group with more females than males, clonal diversity was possibly underestimated.

The CDR3 is 18 residues long. Germline loops: CDR1 SGHAT, CDR2 FQNNGV. With 5 bases removed from V and 0 bases from J, the gap between germline ends came to 17 bases. The data were produced by immunoSEQ multiplex PCR, yet TCRdb's version contains in-frame clones alone and is incomplete. The repertoire has roughly 77,000 clones, more than 90% of them found once; the top ten carry roughly 4.5%. As for this clone: Its antigen remains unknown.

This receptor was obtained from an adult who received the AZD1222 COVID-19 vaccine. This chain uses TRBV11-2 with TRBJ2-6; D is ambiguous. The sample in question was peripheral blood, obtained 28 days after the second AZD1222 dose. The CDR3 protein is CASSPHWGKSSGANVLTF. In DNA form, the CDR3 reads TGTGCCAGCAGCCCCCATTGGGGAAAGAGCTCTGGGGCCAACGTCCTGACTTTC.